The 11 T cell receptor beta chains below were found in one sample sequenced in a study of blood T cell repertoires in COVID-19. Profiling relied on immunoSEQ multiplex PCR, and the TCRdb table lists in-frame clones only, not all of them. This repertoire shows 13,000 to 15,000 clones, about 84% found once; its top ten account for 28%. The sequencing input was peripheral blood. The receptors were gathered from a human donor in a cohort sampled during active COVID-19.

The chain links TRBV4-1 to TRBJ1-6; the D is unclear. With 1 base removed from V and 0 bases from J, the gap between germline ends came to 10 bases. CDR3 length: 17 amino acids. The germline V gene has CDR1 MGHRA and CDR2 YSYEKL. The CDR3 loop reads CASSQGTEFSYNSPLHF. CDR3 sequence (DNA): TGCGCCAGCAGCCAAGGGACTGAGTTCTCCTATAATTCACCCCTCCACTTT.

The gene calls are TRBV28 and TRBJ2-3; 8 nucleotides agree with TRBD1. The CDR3 consists of 15 residues. Germline trimming cut 5 bases from V and 2 bases from J; bases unmatched to any gene: 6. Germline-derived CDR1 and CDR2 are MDHEN and SYDVKM. The CDR3 protein is CASSPTGGYTDTQYF. CDR3 coding DNA: TGTGCCAGCAGTCCTACAGGGGGTTACACAGATACGCAGTATTTT.

J is TRBJ2-1 and V is TRBV6-5; possibly TRBD1 for D (5 bases). The CDR3 is made up of 13 amino acids. V was shortened by 0 bases and J by 8 bases, with 8 bases between the two germline ends. Per the germline V gene, CDR1 is MNHEY and CDR2 is SVGAGI. CDR3 sequence (DNA): TGTGCCAGCAGTTACTCGGGGCCGGATGAGCAGTTCTTC. Its protein product is CASSYSGPDEQFF.

The J gene is TRBJ2-1, the V gene TRBV28; 12 nucleotides align to TRBD2. CDR1 and CDR2 from the germline V gene are MDHEN and SYDVKM. After removal of 5 bases from V and 8 bases from J, the junction contained 19 bases not matched to a gene. This CDR3 contains 19 residues. The CDR3 is CASSVSAASGRALGDEQFF. The CDR3, as DNA: TGTGCCAGCAGTGTTTCAGCGGCTAGCGGGAGGGCCCTCGGGGATGAGCAGTTCTTC.

The chain has TRBV6-2 or TRBV6-3 and TRBJ2-7; perhaps TRBD2 as D (5 bases). Trimming pared 1 base from V and 5 bases from J, leaving 6 bases between. Germline CDR1 is MNHEY and CDR2 is SVGEGT. This CDR3 has 12 amino acids. The chain's CDR3 is CASSYWRNEQYF. The CDR3, as DNA: TGTGCCAGCAGTTACTGGAGGAACGAGCAGTACTTC.

V is TRBV27 and J is TRBJ2-7; perhaps TRBD1 as D (6 bases). V dropped 6 bases and J dropped 2 bases, with 11 bases sitting between them. The germline CDR1 and CDR2 sequences are MNHEY and SMNVEV (reference sequence). The CDR3 runs to 13 residues. CDR3 DNA: TGTGCCAGCAGCCAGGGGACGACCTACGAGCAGTACTTC. It codes for CASSQGTTYEQYF.

V and J are TRBV6-2 or TRBV6-3 and TRBJ2-1; 11 bases are a match to TRBD1. V lost 5 bases to trimming and J lost 7 bases; unmatched junction nucleotides: 7. The CDR3 length is 15 residues. Germline V gene data show CDR1 as MNHEY and CDR2 as SVGEGT. The DNA for the CDR3 is TGTGCCAGCAGTCCCGGGACAGGGGGTGTAAATGAGCAGTTCTTC. This gives the protein CASSPGTGGVNEQFF.

The DNA of the CDR3 is TGTGCCAGCAGTGAAGACCGGACAGGGGGCGGCTACGAGCAGTACTTC. As protein: CASSEDRTGGGYEQYF. V and J are TRBV2 and TRBJ2-7; 11 positions agree with TRBD1. The CDR3 spans 16 residues. With 1 base clipped from V and 3 bases from J, the junction kept 5 bases outside the gene matches. Germline CDR1 SNHLY, CDR2 FYNNEI. The full variable domain, completed using reference TRBV2 and TRBJ2-7, is EPEVTQTPSHQVTQMGQEVILRCVPISNHLYFYWYRQILGQKVEFLVSFYNNEISEKSEIFDDQFSVERPDGSNFTLKIRSTKLEDSAMYFCASSEDRTGGGYEQYFGPGTRLTVT.

V and J are TRBV2 and TRBJ2-1, with 8 nucleotides matching TRBD2. Germline lookup yields CDR1 SNHLY and CDR2 FYNNEI. CDR3 length: 18 amino acids. The ends lost 5 bases at V and 5 bases at J; junction bases unmatched: 17. The CDR3 protein is CASSMRGLEQYGDNEQFF. In DNA, the CDR3 is TGTGCCAGCAGTATGAGGGGACTAGAACAGTACGGGGACAATGAGCAGTTCTTC.

This chain uses TRBV28 with TRBJ1-3; a possible D gene is TRBD1 (5 bases). Trimming stripped 6 bases from V and 2 bases from J, with 14 bases between. The length of the CDR3 is 15 residues. Germline CDR1 is MDHEN and CDR2 is SYDVKM. Here the CDR3 reads CASRIQEGAGNTIYF. DNA of the CDR3: TGTGCCAGCAGGATACAGGAAGGTGCTGGAAACACCATATATTTT.

The chain carries TRBV28 and TRBJ2-7; D remains unclear. From germline, CDR1 is MDHEN and CDR2 SYDVKM. Trimming pared 7 bases from V and 3 bases from J, leaving 13 bases between. The CDR3 covers 13 residues. The DNA for the CDR3 is TGTGCCAGCACCGCTAGAACCCTCTACGAGCAGTACTTC. This gives the protein CASTARTLYEQYF.